The entry below describes one T cell receptor beta chain. The CDR3 totals 18 residues. These data come from a study of blood T cell repertoires in COVID-19. Participants' reported clinical history set cohort assignment. Donors of Cohort 3 who recovered were those that had two negative PCRs, clearance, or symptom resolution. Only in-frame clones appear in the TCRdb table, and some are missing; sequencing was by immunoSEQ multiplex PCR. The table records hundreds of thousands of clones, approximately 90% of them present only once. This clonotype was obtained from a woman between 35 and 50 years old who had recovered from COVID-19. The source material was PBMCs or T cells enriched from blood (not recorded which). V and J are TRBV12-2 and TRBJ1-5; TRBD1 is the table's D call and was not checked against the DNA. TRBV12-2 is designated a pseudogene. The CDR3 here is CASRLADTRDRGNQPQHF. CDR3 coding DNA: TGTGCAAGTCGCTTAGCCGATACCCGGGACAGGGGCAATCAGCCCCAGCATTTT.